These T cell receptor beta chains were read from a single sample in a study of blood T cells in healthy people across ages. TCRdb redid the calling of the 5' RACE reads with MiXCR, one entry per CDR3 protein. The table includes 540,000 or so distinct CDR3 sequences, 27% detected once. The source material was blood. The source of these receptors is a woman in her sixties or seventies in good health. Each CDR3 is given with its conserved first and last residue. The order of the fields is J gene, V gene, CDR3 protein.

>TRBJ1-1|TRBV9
CASSASRDRGNTEAFF
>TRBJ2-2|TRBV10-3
CAISDGGGNTGELFF
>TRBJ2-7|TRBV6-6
CASRRVRDVRSYEQYF
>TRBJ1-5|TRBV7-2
CASSLANSNQPQHF
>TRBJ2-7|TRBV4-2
CASSRNSGTSGSYEQYF
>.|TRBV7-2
CASSWGGSSYEQYF
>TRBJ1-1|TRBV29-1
CSAPRQGENTEAFF
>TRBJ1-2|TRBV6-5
CASSCEGLGNYGYTF
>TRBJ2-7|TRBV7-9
CASRPRQGAYEQYF
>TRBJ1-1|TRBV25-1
CASSNPGVGDTEAFF
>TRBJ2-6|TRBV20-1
CSGDRGVSSGANVLTF
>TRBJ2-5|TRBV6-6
CATMTRLQETQYF
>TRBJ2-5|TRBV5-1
CASSFTNPGETQYF